One and the same sample provided the 31 T cell receptor beta chains below, sequenced in a study of blood T cell repertoires in COVID-19. Produced via immunoSEQ multiplex PCR; TCRdb's table is partial and in-frame only. The sample has fewer than 350,000 clones, around 85% seen once. The sequencing sample was made of PBMCs or T cells enriched from blood (not recorded which). The receptor source for this set is a woman aged 35 to 49 with acute COVID-19.

This chain connects TRBV7-9 to TRBJ2-4, with 7 positions matching TRBD2. Germline V gene data show CDR1 as SEHNR and CDR2 as FQNEAQ (reference sequence). The CDR3 runs to 14 residues. The junction had 7 bases not matched to a gene; V was cut back by 5 bases and J by 6 bases. CDR3 in amino acids: CASSRGGEGNIQYF. For the CDR3, the DNA is TGTGCCAGCAGCCGAGGAGGGGAGGGAAACATTCAGTACTTC.

This clone was seen more than once but under ten times. The V call is TRBV7-6, the J call TRBJ1-5, with 10 bases lining up with TRBD1. This CDR3 is built from 15 residues. CDR1 and CDR2 (germline): SGHVS, FNYEAQ. After removal of 5 bases from V and 2 bases from J, the junction contained 3 bases not matched to a gene. The CDR3 coding sequence is TGTGCCAGCAGCCCAGGGACAGGGGGCAATCAGCCCCAGCATTTT. Protein sequence: CASSPGTGGNQPQHF. Full variable domain (remainder filled in from reference TRBV7-6 and TRBJ1-5): GAGVSQSPRYKVTKRGQDVALRCDPISGHVSLYWYRQALGQGPEFLTYFNYEAQQDKSGLPNDRFSAERPEGSISTLTIQRTEQRDSAMYRCASSPGTGGNQPQHFGDGTRLSIL.

The J gene is TRBJ2-5, the V gene TRBV6-2 or TRBV6-3; 13 nucleotides match TRBD2. The CDR3 has 17 residues. V lost 2 bases, J lost 4 bases, and 7 bases stayed unmatched. Germline values: CDR1 MNHEY, CDR2 SVGEGT. CDR3 nucleotides: TGTGCCAGCAGTTACCAAAAATGGACTAGCGGGGGAGAGACCCAGTACTTC. Encoded protein: CASSYQKWTSGGETQYF.

The chain combines TRBV5-8 with TRBJ2-5; TRBD1 matches at 7 bases. The CDR3 runs 14 residues. Looked up from germline, CDR1 is SGHTS and CDR2 is YDEGEE. V lost 0 bases, J lost 4 bases, and 3 bases stayed unmatched. CDR3 in DNA: TGTGCCAGCAGCTTGGGCAGGGGGAGAGAGACCCAGTACTTC. As protein: CASSLGRGRETQYF.

The V gene is TRBV27, the J gene TRBJ2-7; weak D call: TRBD1 (7 bases). The V end was cut by 5 bases, the J end by 0 bases, with 17 bases between. CDR1 is MNHEY, CDR2 SMNVEV, per germline (reference sequence). The CDR3 length is 16 residues. CDR3 bases: TGTGCCAGCAGTCTCCAGTACAGGGGAGGCTCCTACGAGCAGTACTTC. It is translated as CASSLQYRGGSYEQYF.

This clone was observed a single time. The chain has TRBV6-5 and TRBJ1-1; 10 bases are a match to TRBD1. V shed 0 bases and J 7 bases; nucleotides not matched to a gene: 8. This CDR3 spans 16 amino acids. Germline V lookup: CDR1 MNHEY, CDR2 SVGAGI. This CDR3 reads CASSYSPTGGGGEAFF. CDR3 bases: TGTGCCAGCAGTTACTCCCCGACAGGGGGCGGCGGTGAAGCTTTCTTT.

The rearrangement uses TRBV21-1 and TRBJ2-7; the table's D call, TRBD1, was not checked against the DNA. TRBV21-1 corresponds to a pseudogene. The CDR3 is 13 residues long. The CDR3 reads CASSNGRGREQYF. The CDR3 nucleotides read TGTGCCAGCAGCAATGGTAGGGGTAGGGAGCAGTACTTC.

The V and J genes are TRBV12-3 or TRBV12-4 and TRBJ1-2, with D possibly being TRBD1 (6 bases). Trimming left V 5 bases short and J 8 bases short, with 15 bases between. This CDR3 has 13 residues. The DNA for the CDR3 is TGTGCCAGCAGTCCCGACAGGTCGGGCGGCTACACCTTC. Translated, it gives CASSPDRSGGYTF.

The V call is TRBV4-3, the J call TRBJ2-5, with D perhaps matching TRBD1 (7 bases). Trimming shortened V by 1 base and J by 5 bases, and 14 bases separated the two germline ends. CDR3 length: 15 amino acids. Germline loops: CDR1 LGHNA, CDR2 YSLEER. The CDR3 nucleotides are TGCGCCAGCAGCCAAGGTGGGACAGCGGGCGAGACCCAGTACTTC. Amino acid sequence: CASSQGGTAGETQYF.

This sequence joins TRBV29-1 and TRBJ1-5; TRBD1 might be the D (6 bases). Trimming stripped 6 bases from V and 0 bases from J, with 9 bases between. This CDR3 region has 13 residues. Germline V gives CDR1 SQVTM, CDR2 ANQGSEA. The CDR3 nucleotides are TGCAGCGTACAGGGCCATAGCAATCAGCCCCAGCATTTT. Its translation is CSVQGHSNQPQHF. Complete variable domain (other parts from reference TRBV29-1 and TRBJ1-5): SAVISQKPSRDICQRGTSLTIQCQVDSQVTMMFWYRQQPGQSLTLIATANQGSEATYESGFVIDKFPISRPNLTFSTLTVSNMSPEDSSIYLCSVQGHSNQPQHFGDGTRLSIL.

CDR3 residues: CASSPPGGGRAKNEQYF. CDR3 in DNA: TGTGCCAGTAGTCCACCGGGGGGCGGGAGGGCGAAGAACGAGCAGTACTTC. This chain connects TRBV19 to TRBJ2-7; 9 bases map to TRBD2. The CDR3 contains 17 residues. The V gene end was trimmed by 5 bases and the J gene end by 5 bases; junction bases not matched to a gene: 16. CDR1 and CDR2 (germline): LNHDA, SQIVND (reference sequence).

This clone occurred once. The genes are TRBV2 and TRBJ1-3; 8 bases line up with TRBD1. Germline trimming cut 6 bases from V and 4 bases from J; bases unmatched to any gene: 2. The germline CDR1 and CDR2 sequences are SNHLY and FYNNEI. The CDR3 runs to 13 residues. The CDR3 coding sequence is TGTGCCAGCAGGGCAGGGGGCGGAAACACCATATATTTT. Amino acid sequence: CASRAGGGNTIYF.

V gene TRBV28 combines with J gene TRBJ1-4, with 7 bases lining up with TRBD1. The CDR3 spans 14 residues. Germline values: CDR1 MDHEN, CDR2 SYDVKM. V trimming: 4 bases; J trimming: 8 bases; junction bases outside the gene matches: 7. CDR3 bases: TGTGCCAGCAGTTCGCTTGGGACAGACGAAAAACTGTTTTTT. Amino acids: CASSSLGTDEKLFF.

For this clone: Distinct nucleotide sequences in the sample also encode this CDR3. CDR3 in amino acids: CASRRDAENIQYF. CDR3 DNA sequence: TGTGCCAGCAGGCGAGACGCGGAAAACATTCAGTACTTC. The chain links TRBV2 to TRBJ2-4; D is ambiguous. The ends were cut back, 6 bases at V and 5 bases at J, with 11 bases in the middle. The germline V gene encodes CDR1 SNHLY and CDR2 FYNNEI. The CDR3 totals 13 residues.

V gene TRBV5-8 combines with J gene TRBJ2-3, with 7 bases lining up with TRBD1. V was pared by 3 bases and J by 5 bases, with 3 bases of the junction left unmatched. The CDR3 is 13 residues long. Germline values: CDR1 SGHTS, CDR2 YDEGEE. The CDR3, as DNA: TGTGCCAGCAGCTCCACAGGGGTAGATACGCAGTATTTT. Its translation is CASSSTGVDTQYF.

This clone showed up just a few times. J is TRBJ1-5 and V is TRBV19; D perhaps matches TRBD1 (6 bases). The CDR3 length is 14 residues. Germline lookup yields CDR1 LNHDA and CDR2 SQIVND (reference sequence). V shed 5 bases and J shed 6 bases, with 14 bases lying between them. The CDR3 region is CASSYAGGGQPQHF. Here the CDR3 DNA reads TGTGCCAGTAGTTACGCGGGAGGGGGTCAGCCCCAGCATTTT.

V usage is TRBV6-5 and J usage is TRBJ1-3, with unresolved D. Germline CDR1 MNHEY, CDR2 SVGAGI. Trimming took off 8 bases at V and 5 bases at J, with 7 bases between the two ends. This CDR3 contains 11 residues. This CDR3 is CASQARNTIYF. In DNA form, the CDR3 reads TGTGCCAGCCAGGCGAGAAACACCATATATTTT.

This clone has just one count. The V call is TRBV7-3, the J call TRBJ2-3; tentative D call: TRBD2 (6 bases). Deletions cut 6 bases from V and 0 bases from J, with 13 bases between. Germline CDR1 and CDR2: SGHTA and FQGTGA. CDR3 length equals 15 residues. The CDR3 region is CASSRTGTSTDTQYF. The CDR3 DNA reads as TGTGCCAGCAGTCGCACCGGGACTAGCACAGATACGCAGTATTTT.

V is TRBV18 and J is TRBJ1-1; TRBD1 aligns across 12 bases. Germline assignment: CDR1 KGHSH and CDR2 LQKENI. The CDR3 sequence is 15 residues long. J was trimmed by 8 bases and V by 3 bases; bases with no gene match: 7. This CDR3 reads CASSPTGTGGREAFF. The CDR3 bases are TGTGCCAGCTCACCTACCGGGACAGGGGGCAGGGAAGCTTTCTTT.

V usage is TRBV7-2 and J usage is TRBJ2-5; D perhaps matches TRBD1 (6 bases). The ends were cut back, 1 base at V and 3 bases at J, with 18 bases in the middle. Germline assignment: CDR1 SGHTA and CDR2 FQGNSA. The CDR3 length is 17 residues. The CDR3 reads CASSLVVGTRGKETQYF. The CDR3 DNA is TGTGCCAGCAGCTTAGTTGTAGGGACACGAGGTAAAGAGACCCAGTACTTC.

The chain recombines TRBV25-1 with TRBJ1-6; no definite D call. V gave up 5 bases and J gave up 9 bases, with 8 bases separating them. The germline CDR1 and CDR2 sequences are MGHDK and SYGVNS. The CDR3 is 12 amino acids. CDR3 sequence: CASSSTGSPLHF. The CDR3, as DNA: TGTGCCAGCAGTTCAACGGGTTCACCCCTCCACTTT.

This clone has more than one count but fewer than ten. The V call is TRBV5-6, the J call TRBJ2-1; 14 bases line up with TRBD2. This CDR3 is built from 18 residues. Losses at the gene ends were 1 base for V and 6 bases for J; bases not matched to a gene: 9. The germline gives CDR1 SGHDT, CDR2 YYEEEE. The CDR3 loop is CASSLRLAGGPFSNEQFF. As DNA, the CDR3 is TGTGCCAGCAGCTTGCGACTAGCGGGAGGGCCGTTTAGCAATGAGCAGTTCTTC.

The chain is built from TRBV7-2 and TRBJ1-3; 8 bases match TRBD1. This CDR3 is 15 amino acids long. V gave up 5 bases and J gave up 4 bases; unmatched junction bases: 7. The germline CDR1 and CDR2 sequences are SGHTA and FQGNSA. The CDR3 region is CASSLGQGQGNTIYF. The DNA of the CDR3 is TGTGCCAGCAGCCTAGGACAGGGACAGGGAAACACCATATATTTT.

The chain links TRBV9 to TRBJ2-7; D might be TRBD1 (5 bases). Trimming cost V 0 bases and J 5 bases, with 12 bases left between them. The CDR3 sequence is 14 residues long. The germline CDR1 and CDR2 sequences are SGDLS and YYNGEE. The CDR3 region is CASSVGTVDNEQYF. CDR3 in DNA: TGTGCCAGCAGCGTAGGAACCGTGGACAACGAGCAGTACTTC.

The chain carries TRBV10-3 and TRBJ1-1; D unclear. CDR1 is ENHRY and CDR2 is SYGVKD in the germline V gene. The CDR3 runs to 13 residues. V dropped 6 bases and J dropped 1 base, with 9 bases sitting between them. CDR3 region: CAIRAPTNTEAFF. CDR3 DNA: TGTGCCATCAGGGCCCCAACGAACACTGAAGCTTTCTTT.

This clone was observed once. The chain uses TRBV5-1 and TRBJ1-4; tentatively, D is TRBD1 (5 bases). Trimming left V 1 base short and J 5 bases short, with 9 bases between. This CDR3 region has 14 residues. Germline CDR1 SGHRS, CDR2 YFSETQ. The CDR3 region is CASSLLGGNEKLFF. The CDR3 bases are TGCGCCAGCAGCTTGTTGGGGGGAAATGAAAAACTGTTTTTT.

J is TRBJ1-2 and V is TRBV18, with D maybe TRBD1 (5 bases). The CDR3 is 14 amino acids. Germline V CDR1 and CDR2: KGHSH, LQKENI. Trimming cost V 2 bases and J 4 bases, with 11 bases left between them. Here the CDR3 DNA reads TGTGCCAGCTCACCAATGCAGGGCCCCTATGGCTACACCTTC. Protein product: CASSPMQGPYGYTF.

The gene calls are TRBV11-2 and TRBJ2-3; 11 positions agree with TRBD2. CDR1 and CDR2 from the germline V gene are SGHAT and FQNNGV. The CDR3 is 16 residues long. The J segment lost 8 bases and the V segment lost 6 bases, leaving 13 bases of the junction unmatched. The CDR3 reads CASRPQTSGTTPTQYF. In nucleotides, the CDR3 is TGTGCCAGCAGGCCTCAGACTAGCGGGACGACGCCTACGCAGTATTTT.

The chain couples TRBV19 to TRBJ2-3, with D perhaps matching TRBD1 (6 bases). V was cut by 6 bases and J by 0 bases, with 16 bases left in between. The germline V gene has CDR1 LNHDA and CDR2 SQIVND (reference sequence). CDR3 length: 16 amino acids. CDR3 sequence (DNA): TGTGCCAGTAGCCTGGGGAACAGGGATAGCACAGATACGCAGTATTTT. It yields the protein CASSLGNRDSTDTQYF.

Of note for this clone: The junction shows a germline mismatch at one end, possibly a read error. V gene TRBV7-7 combines with J gene TRBJ2-1, with TRBD2 matching 10 bases. Germline loops: CDR1 SSHAT, CDR2 FNYEAQ (reference sequence). CDR3 size: 15 residues. CDR3 in amino acids: CASSPLAGVGNEQFF. The DNA for the CDR3 is TGTGCTAGCAGCCCCCTAGCGGGAGTAGGAAATGAGCAGTTCTTC. The full variable domain, rest sourced from reference TRBV7-7 and TRBJ2-1, is GAGVSQSPRYKVTKRGQDVTLRCDPISSHATLYWYQQALGQGPEFLTYFNYEAQPDKSGLPSDRFSAERPEGSISTLTIQRTEQRDSAMYRCASSPLAGVGNEQFFGPGTRLTVL.

The V call is TRBV2, the J call TRBJ1-4, with no clear D. Germline V gene data show CDR1 as SNHLY and CDR2 as FYNNEI. The CDR3 is 15 amino acids. V was pared by 0 bases and J by 7 bases, with 12 bases between. As DNA, the CDR3 is TGTGCCAGCAGTGAAGCGCCGGGGTGGGCTGAAAAACTGTTTTTT. This codes for CASSEAPGWAEKLFF.